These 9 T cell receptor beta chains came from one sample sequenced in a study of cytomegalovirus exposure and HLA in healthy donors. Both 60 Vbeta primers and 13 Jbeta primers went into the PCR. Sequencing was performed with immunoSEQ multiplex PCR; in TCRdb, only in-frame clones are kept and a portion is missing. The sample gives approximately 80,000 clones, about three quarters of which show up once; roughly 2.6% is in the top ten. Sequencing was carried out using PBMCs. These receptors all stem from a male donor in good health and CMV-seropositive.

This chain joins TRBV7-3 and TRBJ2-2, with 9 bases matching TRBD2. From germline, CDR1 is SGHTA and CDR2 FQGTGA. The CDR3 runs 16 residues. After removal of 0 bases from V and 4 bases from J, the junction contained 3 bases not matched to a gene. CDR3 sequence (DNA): TGTGCCAGCAGCTTAACTAGCGGGAGTCCCACCGGGGAGCTGTTTTTT. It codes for CASSLTSGSPTGELFF.

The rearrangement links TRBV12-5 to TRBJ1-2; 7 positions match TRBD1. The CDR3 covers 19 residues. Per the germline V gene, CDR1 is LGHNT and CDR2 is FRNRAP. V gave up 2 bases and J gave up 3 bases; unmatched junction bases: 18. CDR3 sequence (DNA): TGTGCTAGTGGTTTGCCCGCGGACCCGGACAGGAAGGCCCACTATGGCTACACCTTC. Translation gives CASGLPADPDRKAHYGYTF.

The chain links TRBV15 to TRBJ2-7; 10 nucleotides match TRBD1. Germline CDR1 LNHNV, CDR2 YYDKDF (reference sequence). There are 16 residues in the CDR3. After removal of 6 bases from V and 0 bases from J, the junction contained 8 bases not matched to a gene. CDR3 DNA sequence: TGTGCCACCAGGCCTGACAGGGGGCTTGGCTCCTACGAGCAGTACTTC. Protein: CATRPDRGLGSYEQYF. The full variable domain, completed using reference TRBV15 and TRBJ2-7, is DAMVIQNPRYQVTQFGKPVTLSCSQTLNHNVMYWYQQKSSQAPKLLFHYYDKDFNNEADTPDNFQSRRPNTSFCFLDIRSPGLGDTAMYLCATRPDRGLGSYEQYFGPGTRLTVT.

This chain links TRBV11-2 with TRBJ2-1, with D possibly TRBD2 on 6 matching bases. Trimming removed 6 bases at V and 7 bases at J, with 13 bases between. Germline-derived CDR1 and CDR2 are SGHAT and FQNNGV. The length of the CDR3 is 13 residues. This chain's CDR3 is CASRGLLRNEQFF. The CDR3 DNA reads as TGTGCCAGCAGGGGACTCCTGAGGAATGAGCAGTTCTTC.

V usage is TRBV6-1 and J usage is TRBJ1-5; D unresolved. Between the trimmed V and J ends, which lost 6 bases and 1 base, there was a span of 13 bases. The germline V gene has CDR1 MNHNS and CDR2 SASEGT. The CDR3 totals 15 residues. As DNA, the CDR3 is TGTGCCAGCAGCCCTGGTTCGGGGAGCAATCAGCCCCAGCATTTT. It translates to CASSPGSGSNQPQHF.

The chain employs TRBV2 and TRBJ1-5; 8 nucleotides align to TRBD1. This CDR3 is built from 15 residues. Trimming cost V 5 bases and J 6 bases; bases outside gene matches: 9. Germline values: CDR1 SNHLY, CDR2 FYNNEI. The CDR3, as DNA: TGTGCCAGCAGTTCCCTATCAGGGGGCGGTCAGCCCCAGCATTTT. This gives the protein CASSSLSGGGQPQHF. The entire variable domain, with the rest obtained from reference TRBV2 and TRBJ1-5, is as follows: EPEVTQTPSHQVTQMGQEVILRCVPISNHLYFYWYRQILGQKVEFLVSFYNNEISEKSEIFDDQFSVERPDGSNFTLKIRSTKLEDSAMYFCASSSLSGGGQPQHFGDGTRLSIL.

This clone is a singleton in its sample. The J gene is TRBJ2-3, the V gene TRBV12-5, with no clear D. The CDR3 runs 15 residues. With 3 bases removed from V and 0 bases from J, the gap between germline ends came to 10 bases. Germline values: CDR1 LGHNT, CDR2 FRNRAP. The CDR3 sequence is CASGLAGASTDTQYF. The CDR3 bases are TGTGCTAGTGGTTTAGCCGGAGCTAGCACAGATACGCAGTATTTT. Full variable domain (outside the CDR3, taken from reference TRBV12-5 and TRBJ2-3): DARVTQTPRHKVTEMGQEVTMRCQPILGHNTVFWYRQTMMQGLELLAYFRNRAPLDDSGMPKDRFSAEMPDATLATLKIQPSEPRDSAVYFCASGLAGASTDTQYFGPGTRLTVL.

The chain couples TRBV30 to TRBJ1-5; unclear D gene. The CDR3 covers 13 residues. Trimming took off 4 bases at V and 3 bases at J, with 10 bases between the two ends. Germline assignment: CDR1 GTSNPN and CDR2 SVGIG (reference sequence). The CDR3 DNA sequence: TGTGCCTGGAATAGCCAGAACAATCAGCCCCAGCATTTT. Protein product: CAWNSQNNQPQHF.

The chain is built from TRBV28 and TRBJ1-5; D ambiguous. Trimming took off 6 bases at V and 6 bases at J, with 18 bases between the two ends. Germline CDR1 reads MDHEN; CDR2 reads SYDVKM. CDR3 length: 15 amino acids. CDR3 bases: TGTGCCAGCAGGGGCCCGGGAATCGTGAGTCAGCCCCAGCATTTT. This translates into CASRGPGIVSQPQHF.